This T cell receptor beta chain appears in the sequencing data of a study of long-term antiretroviral therapy in people with HIV. Study findings and constraints: CDR3 lengths in HIV samples spanned a narrower range than controls. In samples taken after ART, diversity increased but remained below transplant donor control levels.

Samples held about 0.95-10 million cryopreserved PBMC, and DNA extraction followed. CDR1 SGDLS and CDR2 YYNGEE come from the germline V gene. This CDR3 region has 18 residues. Germline trimming cut 6 bases from V and 0 bases from J; bases unmatched to any gene: 6. With respect to this clone: Its antigen remains unknown.

Version v3.0 of the immunoSEQ assay was performed at survey level. This table comes from immunoSEQ multiplex PCR, and its TCRdb copy is limited to in-frame clones, with some not included. Counted here are around 20,000 clones, around 80% occurring once; the ten biggest clones make up around 5.7%. The sequence came from a woman aged 30 to 39 with HIV. The J gene is TRBJ2-2, the V gene TRBV9; 15 bases align to TRBD2. Sequencing was performed on unsorted PBMCs, taken 0.2 years after starting antiretroviral therapy. CDR3 nucleotide sequence: TGTGCCAGCAACCGAGGGACTAGCGGGGGGACGAACACCGGGGAGCTGTTTTTT. The encoded protein is CASNRGTSGGTNTGELFF.